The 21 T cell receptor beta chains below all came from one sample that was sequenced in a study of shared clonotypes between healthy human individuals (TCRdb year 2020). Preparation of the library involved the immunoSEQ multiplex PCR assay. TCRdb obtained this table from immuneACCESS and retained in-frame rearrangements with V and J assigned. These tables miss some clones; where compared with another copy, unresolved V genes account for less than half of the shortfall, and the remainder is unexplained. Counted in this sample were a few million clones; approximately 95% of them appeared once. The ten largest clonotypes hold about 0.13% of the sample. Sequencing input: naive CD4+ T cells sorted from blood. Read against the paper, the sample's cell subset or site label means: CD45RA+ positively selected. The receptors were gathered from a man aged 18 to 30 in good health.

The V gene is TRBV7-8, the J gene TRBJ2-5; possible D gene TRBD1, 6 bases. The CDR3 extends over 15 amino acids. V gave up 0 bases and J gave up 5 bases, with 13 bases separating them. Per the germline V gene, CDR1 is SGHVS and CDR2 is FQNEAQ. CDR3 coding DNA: TGTGCCAGCAGCTTAGCCAGTCAGGGGACCGAGACCCAGTACTTC. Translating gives CASSLASQGTETQYF.

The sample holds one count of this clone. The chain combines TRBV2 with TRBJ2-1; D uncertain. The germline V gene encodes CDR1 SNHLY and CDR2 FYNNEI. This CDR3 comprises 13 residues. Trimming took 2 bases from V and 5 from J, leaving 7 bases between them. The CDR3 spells CASSETANNEQFF. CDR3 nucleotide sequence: TGTGCCAGCAGTGAAACAGCTAACAATGAGCAGTTCTTC.

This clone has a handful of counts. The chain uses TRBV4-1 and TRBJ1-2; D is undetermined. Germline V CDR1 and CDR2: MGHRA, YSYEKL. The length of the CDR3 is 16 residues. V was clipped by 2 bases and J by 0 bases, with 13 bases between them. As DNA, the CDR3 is TGCGCCAGCAGCCAATCTCCGACTCAAGCTAACTATGGCTACACCTTC. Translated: CASSQSPTQANYGYTF.

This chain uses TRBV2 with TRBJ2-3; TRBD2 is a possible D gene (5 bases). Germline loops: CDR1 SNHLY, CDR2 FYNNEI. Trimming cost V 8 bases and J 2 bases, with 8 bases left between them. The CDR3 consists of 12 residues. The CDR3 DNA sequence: TGTGCCAGCGGACTTCACACAGATACGCAGTATTTT. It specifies CASGLHTDTQYF. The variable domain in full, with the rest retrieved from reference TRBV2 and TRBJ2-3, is EPEVTQTPSHQVTQMGQEVILRCVPISNHLYFYWYRQILGQKVEFLVSFYNNEISEKSEIFDDQFSVERPDGSNFTLKIRSTKLEDSAMYFCASGLHTDTQYFGPGTRLTVL.

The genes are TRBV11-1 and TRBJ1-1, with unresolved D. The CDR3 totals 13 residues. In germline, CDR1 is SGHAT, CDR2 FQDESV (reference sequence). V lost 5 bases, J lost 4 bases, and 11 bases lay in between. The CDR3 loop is CASSQGSGTEAFF. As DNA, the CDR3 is TGTGCCAGCAGCCAAGGATCGGGCACTGAAGCTTTCTTT.

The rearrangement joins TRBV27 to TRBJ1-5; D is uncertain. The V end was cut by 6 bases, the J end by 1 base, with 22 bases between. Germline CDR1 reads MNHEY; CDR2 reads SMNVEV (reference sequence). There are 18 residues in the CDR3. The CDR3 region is CASRPGWMGGRSNQPQHF. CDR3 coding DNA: TGTGCCAGCAGGCCAGGTTGGATGGGTGGTCGCAGCAATCAGCCCCAGCATTTT.

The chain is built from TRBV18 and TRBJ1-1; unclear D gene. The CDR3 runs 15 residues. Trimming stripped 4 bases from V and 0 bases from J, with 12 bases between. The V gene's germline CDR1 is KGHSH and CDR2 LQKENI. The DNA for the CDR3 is TGTGCCAGCTCACGTAGTCGGACCGTGAACACTGAAGCTTTCTTT. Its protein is CASSRSRTVNTEAFF.

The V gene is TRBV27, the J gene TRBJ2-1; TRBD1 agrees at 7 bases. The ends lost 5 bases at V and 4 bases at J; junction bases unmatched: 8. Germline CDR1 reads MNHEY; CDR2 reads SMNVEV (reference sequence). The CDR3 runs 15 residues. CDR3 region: CASSPRDSGYNEQFF. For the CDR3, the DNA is TGTGCCAGCAGTCCCCGGGACAGCGGTTACAATGAGCAGTTCTTC.

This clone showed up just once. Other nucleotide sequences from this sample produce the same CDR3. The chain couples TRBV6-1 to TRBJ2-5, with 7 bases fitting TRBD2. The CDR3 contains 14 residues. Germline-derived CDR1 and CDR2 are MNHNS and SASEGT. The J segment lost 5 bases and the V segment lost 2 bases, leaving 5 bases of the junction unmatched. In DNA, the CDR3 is TGTGCCAGCAGTGAATTGGGGCGGGGGGAGACCCAGTACTTC. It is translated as CASSELGRGETQYF.

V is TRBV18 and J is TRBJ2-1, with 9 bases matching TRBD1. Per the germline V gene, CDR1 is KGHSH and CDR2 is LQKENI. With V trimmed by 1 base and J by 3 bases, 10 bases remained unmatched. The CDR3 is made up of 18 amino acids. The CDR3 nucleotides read TGTGCCAGCTCACCACTCGAACAGGGGGCTTTAGTCTACAATGAGCAGTTCTTC. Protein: CASSPLEQGALVYNEQFF. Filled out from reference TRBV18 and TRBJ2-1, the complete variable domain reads NAGVMQNPRHLVRRRGQEARLRCSPMKGHSHVYWYRQLPEEGLKFMVYLQKENIIDESGMPKERFSAEFPKEGPSILRIQQVVRGDSAAYFCASSPLEQGALVYNEQFFGPGTRLTVL.

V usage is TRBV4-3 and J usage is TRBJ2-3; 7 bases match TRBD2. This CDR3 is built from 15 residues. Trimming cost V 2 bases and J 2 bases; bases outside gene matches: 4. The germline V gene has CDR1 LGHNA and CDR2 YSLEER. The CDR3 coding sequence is TGCGCCAGCAGCCAAAGCGGGGCCAACACAGATACGCAGTATTTT. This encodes CASSQSGANTDTQYF.

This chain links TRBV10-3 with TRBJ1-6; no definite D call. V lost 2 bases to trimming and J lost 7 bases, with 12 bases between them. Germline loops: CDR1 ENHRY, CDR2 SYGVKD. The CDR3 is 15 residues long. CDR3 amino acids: CAISEAAESNSPLHF. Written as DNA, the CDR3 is TGTGCCATCAGTGAGGCGGCGGAGTCAAATTCACCCCTCCACTTT.

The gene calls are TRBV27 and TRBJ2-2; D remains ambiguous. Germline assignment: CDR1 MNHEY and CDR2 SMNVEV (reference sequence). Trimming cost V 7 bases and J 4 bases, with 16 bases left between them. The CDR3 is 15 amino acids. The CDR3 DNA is TGTGCCAGCATGGACGGACCCCCGGTCACCGGGGAGCTGTTTTTT. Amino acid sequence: CASMDGPPVTGELFF.

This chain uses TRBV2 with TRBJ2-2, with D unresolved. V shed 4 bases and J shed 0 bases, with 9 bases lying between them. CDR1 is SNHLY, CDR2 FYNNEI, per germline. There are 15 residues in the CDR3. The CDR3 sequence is CASSADPANTGELFF. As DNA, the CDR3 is TGTGCCAGCAGTGCAGACCCTGCGAACACCGGGGAGCTGTTTTTT.

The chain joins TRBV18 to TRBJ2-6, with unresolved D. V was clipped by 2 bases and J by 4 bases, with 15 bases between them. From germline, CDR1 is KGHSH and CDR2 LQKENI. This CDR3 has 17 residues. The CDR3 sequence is CASSPSGRIQGANVLTF. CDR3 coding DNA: TGTGCCAGCTCACCATCGGGCCGGATCCAAGGGGCCAACGTCCTGACTTTC. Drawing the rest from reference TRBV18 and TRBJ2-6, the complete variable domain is NAGVMQNPRHLVRRRGQEARLRCSPMKGHSHVYWYRQLPEEGLKFMVYLQKENIIDESGMPKERFSAEFPKEGPSILRIQQVVRGDSAAYFCASSPSGRIQGANVLTFGAGSRLTVL.

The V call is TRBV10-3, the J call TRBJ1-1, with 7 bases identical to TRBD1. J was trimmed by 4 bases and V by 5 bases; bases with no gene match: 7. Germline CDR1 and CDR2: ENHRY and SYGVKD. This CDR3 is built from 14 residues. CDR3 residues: CAISRDRDGTEAFF. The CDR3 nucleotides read TGTGCCATCAGTCGAGACAGGGACGGCACTGAAGCTTTCTTT.

The CDR3 reads CASSLGGSLNYGYTF. CDR3 nucleotides: TGTGCCAGCAGCTTGGGAGGGTCCCTTAACTATGGCTACACCTTC. The chain recombines TRBV5-8 with TRBJ1-2, with unresolved D. Germline CDR1 reads SGHTS; CDR2 reads YDEGEE. Trimming pared 0 bases from V and 1 base from J, leaving 10 bases between. This CDR3 is 15 amino acids long.

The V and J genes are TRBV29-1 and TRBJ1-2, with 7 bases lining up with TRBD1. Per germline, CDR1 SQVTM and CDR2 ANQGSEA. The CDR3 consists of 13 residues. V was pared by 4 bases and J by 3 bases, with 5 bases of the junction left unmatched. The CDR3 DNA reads TGCAGCGTTGCAAACAGGGGCTACTATGGCTACACCTTC. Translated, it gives CSVANRGYYGYTF.

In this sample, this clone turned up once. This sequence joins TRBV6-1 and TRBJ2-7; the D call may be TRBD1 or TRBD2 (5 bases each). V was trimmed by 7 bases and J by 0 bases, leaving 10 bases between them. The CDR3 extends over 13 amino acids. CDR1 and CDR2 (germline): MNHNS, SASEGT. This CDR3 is CASNSGSSYEQYF. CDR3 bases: TGTGCCAGCAATTCAGGGAGCTCCTACGAGCAGTACTTC.

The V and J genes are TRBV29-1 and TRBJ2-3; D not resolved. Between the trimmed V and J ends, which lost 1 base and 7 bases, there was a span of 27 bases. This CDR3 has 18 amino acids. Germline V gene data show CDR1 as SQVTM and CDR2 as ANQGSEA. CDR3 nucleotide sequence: TGCAGCGTTGAAGTGAAAGTTTCGACTCCCAGCCGAAAACATACGCAGTATTTT. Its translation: CSVEVKVSTPSRKHTQYF.

CDR3 nucleotide sequence: TGTGCCTGGAGCGGACGGTTCCAAGAGACCCAGTACTTC. It specifies CAWSGRFQETQYF. The genes are TRBV30 and TRBJ2-5; D call uncertain. V was shortened by 3 bases and J by 1 base, with 9 bases between the two germline ends. The CDR3 has 13 amino acids. Germline V gene lookup returns CDR1 GTSNPN and CDR2 SVGIG (reference sequence).